The present entry profiles one T cell receptor beta chain with its context. These data come from a study of blood T cell repertoires in COVID-19. J was trimmed by 1 base and V by 3 bases; bases with no gene match: 1. Germline values: CDR1 MNHEY, CDR2 SMNVEV (reference sequence). The CDR3 totals 14 residues. Cohort allocation depended upon clinical history that participants reported. Sequencing was performed with immunoSEQ multiplex PCR; in TCRdb, only in-frame clones are kept and a portion is missing. The sample shows more than 250,000 clones, 87% of them seen only once. The sample comprised PBMCs or T cells enriched from blood (not recorded which). The sequence derives from a young woman who had recovered from COVID-19. This rearrangement joins TRBV27 to TRBJ1-2; 8 nucleotides agree with TRBD1. The CDR3 nucleotides read TGTGCCAGCAGTTTTGGACAGGGTAACTATGGCTACACCTTC. Translated: CASSFGQGNYGYTF.